This T cell receptor (beta chain) was sequenced for a study of regulatory T cells in long-lasting Graves disease listed by TCRdb under 2021. In the study overall: Patients with newly diagnosed Graves' disease had been on antithyroid drugs for under 3 months. Persistent Graves' disease patients were compared with newly diagnosed Graves' disease patients by peripheral blood TCR sequencing and RNA sequencing. A total of around 35 samples underwent TCR sequencing, from roughly 13 patients with persistent Graves' disease and around 20 patients with newly diagnosed Graves' disease. The study took place in China and was registered as a clinical trial.

Library prep was done by multiplex PCR. Sequencing used an Illumina HiSeq 4000. To build TCR beta libraries, CDR3 regions were amplified by Arm-PCR using iRepertoire HTBI primers. Before sequencing, the PCR products went through gel purification. On the study's bioinformatics: Gene usage analysis of CDR3 amino acid clonotypes used the roughly 60 TRBV and around 14 TRBJ segments found across samples. Filtered high-quality paired reads were merged into contigs using COPE and FqMerger. BLAST was used to align contigs to IMGT TRBV, TRBD and TRBJ reference genes, and CDR3 was defined according to IMGT. Clonotypes above 0.1% frequency were classified as highly expanded clones. Shannon entropy served as the measure of repertoire diversity, while the Gini coefficient captured V-J evenness. Clonotypes shared by more than one individual were considered public. TCRdb reprocessed the public reads (quality trimming at Q25 with fastp, clone calling with MiXCR) and kept in-frame beta chains. Every entry covers one CDR3 protein and lists the most common genes and DNA from its rows. In this record, the V and J calls reflect TCRdb's handling and not the investigators' own analysis. This sample comprises roughly 500,000 distinct CDR3 sequences, 13% of them detected only once. Of the sample, roughly 10% falls within the top ten clones.

From the cysteine through the phenylalanine, the CDR3 covers 14 amino acids. Kept here is only the CDR3 DNA, which spans 42 bases and is read in frame from base 1. The germline V gene (reference sequence) supplies CDR1 DFQATT and CDR2 SNEGSKA. V sheds 6 bases and J sheds 3 bases, leaving 15 bases between their ends. The time point label here, explained by the study, means: newly diagnosed GD, antithyroid drugs for less than 3 months. For both TCR sequencing and RNA sequencing, RNA was extracted from PBMCs in TRIzol. The diagnosis of Graves' disease followed American Thyroid Association guidelines. Patients for the study were recruited at an endocrinology department in Xi'an, China. From each patient, approximately 9.9 milliliters of peripheral blood was collected into an EDTA anticoagulant tube. Ficoll Paque Plus density gradient separation was used to isolate PBMCs, and no additional T cell sorting was done. An Agilent 2100 Bioanalyzer and agarose gel were used to check RNA quality, while a NanoDrop 2000 measured RNA concentration.

Study-level results and caveats: Compared with newly diagnosed patients, persistent Graves' disease patients had lower TCR Shannon entropy and fewer highly expanded clones, which suggests clonal expansion. Sequencing and analysis were restricted to the TCR beta chain. The authors acknowledged the small sample size as a limitation that may reduce accuracy. Persistent patients shared more public clonotypes among themselves (around 3,000) than newly diagnosed patients did (approximately 970). Preferential use of TRBV28, TRBJ1-2 and TRBJ2-5 was observed in persistent disease, whereas TRBV20-1 and TRBJ2-1 were favored in newly diagnosed disease. Because the primary lesion, thyroid tissue, could not be accessed, the study looked at peripheral blood alone.

With regard to this clonotype: Which antigen it targets is not known. One base away there is no much larger clone; base qualities are not given.

In addition, the sample was reused for a study of T cells in Graves' hyperthyroidism and ophthalmopathy. As that second paper reports: Stable Graves' hyperthyroidism was defined as the absence of progression to ophthalmopathy over 18 months of follow-up. Hyperthyroidism patients were aged 18 to 65 years and newly diagnosed, with disease duration of less than 2 months. Any patient with an uncontrolled infection, another autoimmune disease, pregnancy or lactation was excluded. Diagnoses were established on the basis of clinical symptoms, serum thyroxine and TRAb, thyroid ultrasound, and orbital computed tomography. The TCR CDR3 was subjected to a first round of RT-PCR using the HTBI primer set and the Qiagen OneStep RT-PCR kit. Most expanded thyroid clonotypes (frequency above 0.001) were also detected in blood, a finding suggesting that blood repertoires may reflect thyroid immune responses. A 13 V-J signature model separated ophthalmopathy from stable hyperthyroidism, with nearly 90% sensitivity and roughly 82% specificity in cross-validation and 80%/75% in testing. In validation, the model predicted progression to ophthalmopathy with around 71% sensitivity and 72% to 85% specificity, a median of about 6 months before onset. To identify distinguishing TCR V-J signatures, a discovery cohort of around 100 patients was used, comprising 43 with Graves' ophthalmopathy and some 57 with stable Graves' hyperthyroidism. Prospective prediction of ophthalmopathy was tested in an independent validation cohort of fewer than 20 hyperthyroidism patients and 15 to 17 patients who later progressed to ophthalmopathy. For training and testing, the 100 or so patients in the discovery cohort were randomly divided in a 7:3 ratio. The study also compared thyroid tissue and blood T-cell repertoires from several Graves' hyperthyroidism patients. Once sampling was done, hyperthyroidism patients were given methimazole at a starting dose of 30 mg daily, whereas ophthalmopathy patients were given high-dose intravenous methylprednisolone. Libraries were constructed in a second round of multiplex PCR, after which size selection and purification were performed. Sequencing of the libraries was done on an Illumina HiSeq2000 using paired-end 100 bp reads. Raw data were processed with SOAPnuke, discarding reads with adapters, uncalled bases, mean Phred below 15, or no exact constant-primer or identifier match. High-quality paired reads were merged using COPE v1.2.5, and each unique nucleotide sequence was defined as a clonotype. MiTCR v1.1 was used to align clonotypes to the IMGT TRBV, TRBD and TRBJ reference segments. Only V-J combinations with frequency above 0.0001, covering about 99% of repertoires, were analysed. A TCS score was defined as the ratio between F50 (clonal expansion) and ExV (chaos), using BLOSUM62-based TCRdist between CDR3 peptides within each V-J. Welch's t-statistics and random forest reduced 500 to 650 V-J features to 13, which were used in a naive Bayes classifier (R e1071). Sample size was not statistically predetermined, and blinding of investigators to group allocation was not performed. TCR Vbeta CDR3 sequencing of roughly 140 peripheral blood samples (around 45 ophthalmopathy, 70 to 85 hyperthyroidism and around 17 progressor patients) is reported in the paper.

The rearrangement combines TRBV20-1 with TRBJ2-4; matching of 5 bases hints at TRBD1 as the D gene. Here the sequenced sample was peripheral blood mononuclear cells (PBMCs), taken at new diagnosis, from a patient treated with antithyroid drugs. This sequence originates from a man under 40 with Graves disease. Donor details come from another sample of the same person, matched by shared clones. The nucleotide sequence is TGCAGTGCCTCCCACAGGTGGGACAAAAACATTCAGTACTTC. Its translation is CSASHRWDKNIQYF.